Each of the 15 T cell receptor beta chains below was sequenced from the same sample in a study of shared clonotypes between healthy human individuals. Clones were sequenced by immunoSEQ multiplex PCR, and TCRdb holds only the in-frame ones, with some missing. Found here are 1,400,000 or so clones, approximately 98.5% of them singletons; the top ten hold roughly 0.35%. The sequenced sample consisted of naive CD4+ T cells sorted from blood. Subset in this sample: CD45RA+ positively selected. The receptors stem from a man aged 30 to 45 in good health.

V and J are TRBV28 and TRBJ2-3; D not resolved. Trimming removed 7 bases at V and 5 bases at J, with 13 bases between. The CDR3 sequence is 13 residues long. In germline, CDR1 is MDHEN, CDR2 SYDVKM. This chain's CDR3 is CASTEDWQDTQYF. The CDR3 region has the DNA TGTGCCAGCACCGAAGACTGGCAAGATACGCAGTATTTT.

This rearrangement joins TRBV27 to TRBJ2-7, with 8 bases identical to TRBD1. This CDR3 has 15 amino acids. CDR1 is MNHEY, CDR2 SMNVEV, per germline (reference sequence). V trimming: 5 bases; J trimming: 2 bases; junction bases outside the gene matches: 8. The CDR3 DNA sequence: TGTGCCAGCAGTCGAGAGACAGGGGCGGCCTACGAGCAGTACTTC. Amino acids: CASSRETGAAYEQYF.

This rearrangement joins TRBV5-8 to TRBJ1-4; D is ambiguous. This CDR3 is built from 14 residues. The V and J ends lost 2 bases and 8 bases respectively, with 13 bases between them. Germline CDR1 and CDR2: SGHTS and YDEGEE. The CDR3 region is CASSLVWGGEKLFF. The CDR3 nucleotides read TGTGCCAGCAGCTTAGTTTGGGGTGGCGAAAAACTGTTTTTT. Filled out from reference TRBV5-8 and TRBJ1-4, the complete variable domain reads EAGVTQSPTHLIKTRGQQATLRCSPISGHTSVYWYQQALGLGLQFLLWYDEGEERNRGNFPPRFSGRQFPNYSSELNVNALELEDSALYLCASSLVWGGEKLFFGSGTQLSVL.

This chain links TRBV28 with TRBJ2-5, with no clear D. This CDR3 has 13 amino acids. The ends were cut back, 6 bases at V and 5 bases at J, with 13 bases in the middle. From germline, CDR1 is MDHEN and CDR2 SYDVKM. The CDR3 coding sequence is TGTGCCAGCAGATTGACACACGATGAGACCCAGTACTTC. Protein sequence: CASRLTHDETQYF.

This chain links TRBV29-1 with TRBJ1-2; D remains unclear. V was trimmed by 1 base and J by 1 base, leaving 10 bases between them. CDR1 and CDR2 from the germline V gene are SQVTM and ANQGSEA. The CDR3 length is 14 residues. CDR3 protein: CSVEAAGLNYGYTF. Here the CDR3 DNA reads TGCAGCGTTGAAGCGGCAGGCCTTAACTATGGCTACACCTTC.

The chain recombines TRBV5-4 with TRBJ2-2, with D unclear. This CDR3 has 12 residues. Trimming removed 4 bases from V and 5 bases from J, with 6 bases in between. Germline loops: CDR1 SGHNT, CDR2 YYREEE (reference sequence). CDR3 sequence: CASSISTGELFF. The CDR3 DNA sequence: TGTGCCAGCAGCATTTCGACCGGGGAGCTGTTTTTT. The full variable domain, rest sourced from reference TRBV5-4 and TRBJ2-2, is ETGVTQSPTHLIKTRGQQVTLRCSSQSGHNTVSWYQQALGQGPQFIFQYYREEENGRGNFPPRFSGLQFPNYSSELNVNALELDDSALYLCASSISTGELFFGEGSRLTVL.

The chain is built from TRBV6-5 and TRBJ2-1; no firm D call. V was trimmed by 2 bases and J by 0 bases, leaving 8 bases between them. CDR3 length: 15 residues. Germline V gene data show CDR1 as MNHEY and CDR2 as SVGAGI. Written as DNA, the CDR3 is TGTGCCAGCAGTTACGGGCAGAGCTCCTACAATGAGCAGTTCTTC. Translation: CASSYGQSSYNEQFF.

The J gene is TRBJ2-5, the V gene TRBV18, with 10 bases fitting TRBD2. Germline V gene data show CDR1 as KGHSH and CDR2 as LQKENI. The CDR3 totals 15 residues. The V segment lost 6 bases and the J segment 4 bases; nucleotides outside the gene matches: 8. CDR3 sequence: CASSHYSGRTETQYF. The CDR3, as DNA: TGTGCCAGCTCCCATTATAGCGGGAGGACAGAGACCCAGTACTTC.

This clone was detected only once. This CDR3 is also generated by other DNA sequences in the sample. This CDR3 reads CASSPGTGDYEQYF. The CDR3 region has the DNA TGTGCCAGCTCACCGGGGACAGGGGACTACGAGCAGTACTTC. The rearrangement joins TRBV18 to TRBJ2-7; TRBD1 agrees at 10 bases. Germline loops: CDR1 KGHSH, CDR2 LQKENI. The CDR3 has 14 amino acids. With 3 bases clipped from V and 3 bases from J, the junction kept 2 bases outside the gene matches.

The chain employs TRBV7-6 and TRBJ2-7; 9 nucleotides match TRBD1. This CDR3 spans 15 amino acids. With V trimmed by 1 base and J by 0 bases, 1 base remained unmatched. CDR1 is SGHVS and CDR2 is FNYEAQ in the germline V gene. CDR3 sequence (DNA): TGTGCCAGCAGCTTAGGGACAGGGGTCTCCTACGAGCAGTACTTC. Protein: CASSLGTGVSYEQYF.

J is TRBJ1-4 and V is TRBV7-9; 8 nucleotides line up with TRBD1. Trimming at V came to 8 bases and at J to 4 bases, leaving 3 bases not matched to a gene. This CDR3 has 13 residues. CDR1 and CDR2 from the germline V gene are SEHNR and FQNEAQ (reference sequence). The CDR3, as DNA: TGTGCCAGCTCAGGGGGCCTTAATGAAAAACTGTTTTTT. It yields the protein CASSGGLNEKLFF.

J is TRBJ1-1 and V is TRBV6-5; D is unclear. The CDR3 extends over 13 amino acids. From germline, CDR1 is MNHEY and CDR2 SVGAGI. V was trimmed by 8 bases and J by 0 bases, leaving 10 bases between them. CDR3 DNA: TGTGCCAGCTCGGTAACCTTGAACACTGAAGCTTTCTTT. Translating it yields CASSVTLNTEAFF.

This clone was recorded only once. The rearrangement uses TRBV30 and TRBJ2-4; D is possibly TRBD2 (5 bases). V was shortened by 4 bases and J by 0 bases, with 10 bases between the two germline ends. Germline V gives CDR1 GTSNPN, CDR2 SVGIG (reference sequence). The CDR3 runs 14 residues. CDR3 nucleotides: TGTGCCTGGAATGGGAGACTAGCCAAAAACATTCAGTACTTC. This encodes CAWNGRLAKNIQYF.

To note about this clone: Other DNA sequences in the same sample also yield this CDR3. The chain carries TRBV5-1 and TRBJ2-7; 10 bases align to TRBD1. This CDR3 contains 15 residues. Germline CDR1 SGHRS, CDR2 YFSETQ. V gave up 3 bases and J gave up 1 base; unmatched junction bases: 4. The CDR3 loop is CASSSGQGVSYEQYF. The CDR3 region has the DNA TGCGCCAGCAGCTCAGGACAGGGGGTGTCCTACGAGCAGTACTTC.

This rearrangement joins TRBV5-4 to TRBJ2-1, with D perhaps matching TRBD1 (5 bases). The germline V and J ends were trimmed by 2 bases and 0 bases, with 9 bases remaining between them. Germline CDR1 reads SGHNT; CDR2 reads YYREEE (reference sequence). This CDR3 is built from 15 residues. The CDR3 loop reads CASSFQGSSYNEQFF. The CDR3 nucleotides read TGTGCCAGCAGCTTCCAGGGAAGCTCCTACAATGAGCAGTTCTTC.